The entry below describes one T cell receptor beta chain. This clonotype was recorded many times. Its recognized antigen is unknown. No base quality values were provided; no much bigger clone lies one nucleotide off. This sample stems from a study of T cells in Graves' hyperthyroidism and ophthalmopathy (dated by TCRdb to the late 2010s). Regarding the complete study: To identify TCR V-J signatures that set the groups apart, the researchers used a discovery cohort of 100 patients, made up of around 40 with Graves' ophthalmopathy and 55 to 65 with stable Graves' hyperthyroidism. An independent validation cohort of some 18 hyperthyroidism patients and 17 patients who later progressed to ophthalmopathy tested prospective prediction of ophthalmopathy. The 90 to 100 discovery patients were randomly divided into training and test sets at a 7:3 ratio. The study also compared thyroid tissue and blood T-cell repertoires from 6 or 7 Graves' hyperthyroidism patients. Once sampling was done, hyperthyroidism patients were given methimazole at a starting dose of 30 mg daily, whereas ophthalmopathy patients were given high-dose intravenous methylprednisolone. The paper reports TCR Vbeta CDR3 sequencing of more than 120 peripheral blood samples: around 41 ophthalmopathy, approximately 74 hyperthyroidism and around 17 progressor patients. General findings and caveats noted by the study authors: No statistical method was used to fix the sample size in advance, and group allocation was not hidden from the investigators. Most expanded thyroid clonotypes (frequency above 0.001) were also found in blood, which suggests that blood repertoires may mirror thyroid immune responses. During validation, the model predicted progression to ophthalmopathy a median of approximately six months ahead of onset, with 70.59% sensitivity and 72.22% specificity. A 13 V-J signature model separated ophthalmopathy from stable hyperthyroidism, with just over 85% sensitivity and around 84% specificity in cross-validation and 80%/75% in testing.

The TCR beta CDR3 regions were amplified from RNA transcripts. For the first round of RT-PCR on the TCR CDR3, the HTBI primer set was used together with the Qiagen OneStep RT-PCR kit. A second multiplex PCR round built the libraries, followed by size selection and purification. Paired-end sequencing of the libraries was performed with 100 bp reads on an Illumina HiSeq2000. Under the source paper's analysis protocol: SOAPnuke was used to process the raw data, throwing out any read that contained adapters or uncalled bases, had a mean Phred below 15, or lacked an exact constant-primer or identifier match. High-quality paired reads were merged using COPE v1.2.5, and each unique nucleotide sequence was defined as a clonotype. MiTCR v1.1 was used to align clonotypes to the IMGT TRBV, TRBD and TRBJ reference segments. The analysis included only V-J combinations with a frequency above 0.0001, which together covered around 99% of the repertoires. A TCS score was defined as the ratio of F50 (clonal expansion) to E x V (chaos), with BLOSUM62-based TCRdist applied between CDR3 peptides within each V-J. Welch's t-statistics and random forest reduced roughly 530 V-J features to 10 to 15, which were used in a naive Bayes classifier (R e1071). The similarity between thyroid and blood repertoires was quantified using the Morisita-Horn index. TCRdb's own reprocessing of the public reads used fastp at Q25 and MiXCR and kept productive beta chains. Every entry covers one CDR3 protein and lists the most common genes and DNA from its rows. For this entry, the V and J calls and clone size follow TCRdb and not the study's own pipeline. The sample records 450,000 to 700,000 distinct CDR3 sequences, 40% to 55% of which are singletons. The ten largest clones represent around 20% of the sample.

Exclusion was applied to patients with uncontrolled infections, other autoimmune diseases, pregnancy or lactation. Clinical symptoms, serum thyroxine and TRAb, thyroid ultrasound, and orbital computed tomography formed the basis for the diagnoses. Total RNA was extracted with Trizol reagent, and quality was checked on an Agilent 2100 Bioanalyzer. V is shortened by 3 bases, J by 0 bases, and the region joining them spans 11 bases. Looking up the germline V gene yields CDR1 MGHRA and CDR2 YSYEKL. Reading from cysteine to phenylalanine, the CDR3 counts 15 amino acids. Only the CDR3 portion is preserved as DNA: 45 bases, with reading frame beginning at the first base.

The rearrangement combines TRBV4-1 with TRBJ1-1; D gene: possibly TRBD1, on 5 matching bases. Sequenced input: peripheral blood or thyroid tissue (not recorded which). The TCR originated in an adult woman with Graves' disease, either hyperthyroidism or ophthalmopathy (not recorded which). Here is the DNA: TGCGCCAGCAGCCAGAGACAGCACATGAACACTGAAGCTTTCTTT. This translates into CASSQRQHMNTEAFF.